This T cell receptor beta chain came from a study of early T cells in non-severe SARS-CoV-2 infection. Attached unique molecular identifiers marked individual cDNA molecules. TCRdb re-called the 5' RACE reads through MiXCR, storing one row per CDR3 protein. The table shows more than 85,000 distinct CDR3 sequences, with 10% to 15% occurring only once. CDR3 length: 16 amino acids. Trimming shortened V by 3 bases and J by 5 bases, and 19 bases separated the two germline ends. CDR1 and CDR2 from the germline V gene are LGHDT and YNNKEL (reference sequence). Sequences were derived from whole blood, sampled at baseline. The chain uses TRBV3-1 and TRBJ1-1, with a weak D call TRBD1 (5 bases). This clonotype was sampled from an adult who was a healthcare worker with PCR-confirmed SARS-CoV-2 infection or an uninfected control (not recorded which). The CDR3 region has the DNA TGTGCCAGCAGCCACTACCAGGGCTCTGGAGGGACTGAAGCTTTCTTT. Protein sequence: CASSHYQGSGGTEAFF.